The text below deals with one T cell receptor (beta chain). The antigen is not known. The data were obtained in a study of CD8 T cells in ankylosing spondylitis. TCRdb independently ran MiXCR on the 5' RACE reads; one entry per CDR3 protein. There are a few hundred thousand distinct CDR3 sequences in the sample; 10% occur only once, and 21% lies in the top ten. V lost 6 bases and J lost 1, with 13 bases in between. This CDR3 contains 14 residues. Notes on the study in general: Significantly higher representation of disease-linked clones was reported for matched ankylosing spondylitis synovial fluid. Among TCR beta sequences, a motif of under 10 highly homologous variants appeared characteristic of ankylosing spondylitis blood. The authors found the disease-linked clones to be CD8+ and relatively rare in peripheral blood.

This rearrangement joins TRBV12-3 or TRBV12-4 to TRBJ2-7, with D tentatively TRBD1 (5 bases). Material for sequencing was blood, either unsorted or a sorted T cell fraction (not recorded which). The source of this sequence is a male donor with ankylosing spondylitis or in good health (not recorded which). CDR3 in DNA: TGTGCCAGCAGCCCCCTTCAGGGATCCTACGAGCAGTACTTC. Translated, it gives CASSPLQGSYEQYF.